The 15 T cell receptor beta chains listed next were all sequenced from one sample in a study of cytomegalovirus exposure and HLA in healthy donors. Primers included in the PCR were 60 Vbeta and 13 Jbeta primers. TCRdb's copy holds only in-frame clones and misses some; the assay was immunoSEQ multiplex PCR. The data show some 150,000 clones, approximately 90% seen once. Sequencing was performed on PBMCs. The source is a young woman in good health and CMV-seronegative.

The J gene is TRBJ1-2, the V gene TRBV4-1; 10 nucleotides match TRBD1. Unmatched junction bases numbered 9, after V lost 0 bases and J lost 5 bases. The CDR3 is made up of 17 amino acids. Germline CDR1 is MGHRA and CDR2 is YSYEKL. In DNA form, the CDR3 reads TGCGCCAGCAGCCAAGATGCATCCGGGACAGGGGTTTATGGCTACACCTTC. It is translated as CASSQDASGTGVYGYTF.

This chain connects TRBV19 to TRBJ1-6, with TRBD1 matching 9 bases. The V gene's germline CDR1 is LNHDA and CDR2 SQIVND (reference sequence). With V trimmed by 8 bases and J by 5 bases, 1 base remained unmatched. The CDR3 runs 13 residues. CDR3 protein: CASRDRDNSPLHF. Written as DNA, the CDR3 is TGTGCCAGTCGGGACAGGGATAATTCACCCCTCCACTTT.

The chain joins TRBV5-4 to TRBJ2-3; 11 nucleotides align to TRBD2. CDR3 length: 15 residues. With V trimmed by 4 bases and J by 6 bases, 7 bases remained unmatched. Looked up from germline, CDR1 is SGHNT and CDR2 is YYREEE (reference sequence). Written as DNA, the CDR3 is TGTGCCAGCAGCAGGGAACCTAGCGGGGGGGATACGCAGTATTTT. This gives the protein CASSREPSGGDTQYF.

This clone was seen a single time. The CDR3 DNA follows: TGTGCCAGCAGCGTCCTCAGTGACACCGGGGAGCTGTTTTTT. Translated: CASSVLSDTGELFF. The V and J genes are TRBV5-4 and TRBJ2-2; the D is unclear. V was pared by 4 bases and J by 3 bases, with 10 bases between. The CDR3 contains 14 residues. Germline values: CDR1 SGHNT, CDR2 YYREEE (reference sequence).

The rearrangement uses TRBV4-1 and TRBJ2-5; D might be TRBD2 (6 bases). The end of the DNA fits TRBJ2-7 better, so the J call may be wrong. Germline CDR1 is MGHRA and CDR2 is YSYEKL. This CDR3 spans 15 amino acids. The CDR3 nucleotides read TGCGCCAGCAGCCAAGGGGGCCTAGCGAGGTACGAGCAGTACTTC. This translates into CASSQGGLARYEQYF.

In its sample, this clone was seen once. The CDR3 nucleotides read TGTGCCAGCAGTTACTCGGTGGCCCCTGGGGCCAACGTCCTGACTTTC. Translated, it gives CASSYSVAPGANVLTF. V is TRBV6-5 and J is TRBJ2-6; no firm D call. Germline V gene lookup returns CDR1 MNHEY and CDR2 SVGAGI. The CDR3 totals 16 residues. The V end was cut by 0 bases, the J end by 2 bases, with 8 bases between.

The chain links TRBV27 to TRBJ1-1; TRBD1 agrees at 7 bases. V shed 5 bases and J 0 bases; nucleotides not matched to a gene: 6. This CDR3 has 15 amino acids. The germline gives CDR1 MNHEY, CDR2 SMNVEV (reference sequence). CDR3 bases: TGTGCCAGCAGTCCCACGGACAGGTTGAACACTGAAGCTTTCTTT. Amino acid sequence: CASSPTDRLNTEAFF.

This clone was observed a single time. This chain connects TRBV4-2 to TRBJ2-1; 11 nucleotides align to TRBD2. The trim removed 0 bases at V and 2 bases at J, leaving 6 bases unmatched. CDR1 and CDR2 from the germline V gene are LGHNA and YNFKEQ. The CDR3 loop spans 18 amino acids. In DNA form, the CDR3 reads TGTGCCAGCAGCCAAGAAACTAGCGGGAGCGCAACCTACAATGAGCAGTTCTTC. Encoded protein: CASSQETSGSATYNEQFF.

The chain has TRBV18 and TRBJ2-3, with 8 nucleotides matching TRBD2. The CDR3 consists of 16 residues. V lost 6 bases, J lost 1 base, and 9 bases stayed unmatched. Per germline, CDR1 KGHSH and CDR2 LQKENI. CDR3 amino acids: CASSPLAGVGTDTQYF. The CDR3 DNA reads TGTGCCAGCTCGCCGCTAGCGGGTGTCGGCACAGATACGCAGTATTTT.

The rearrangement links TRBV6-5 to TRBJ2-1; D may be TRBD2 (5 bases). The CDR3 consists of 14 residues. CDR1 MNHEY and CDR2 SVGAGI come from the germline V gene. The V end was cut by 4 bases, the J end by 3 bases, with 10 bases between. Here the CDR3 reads CASSLRGRYNEQFF. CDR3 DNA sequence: TGTGCCAGCAGTTTGAGAGGGCGCTACAATGAGCAGTTCTTC.

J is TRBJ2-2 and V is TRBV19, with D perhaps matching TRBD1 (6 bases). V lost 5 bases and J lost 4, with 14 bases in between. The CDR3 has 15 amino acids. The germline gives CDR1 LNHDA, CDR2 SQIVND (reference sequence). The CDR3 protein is CASSPQGPGTGELFF. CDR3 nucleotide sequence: TGTGCCAGTAGTCCACAGGGCCCGGGCACCGGGGAGCTGTTTTTT.

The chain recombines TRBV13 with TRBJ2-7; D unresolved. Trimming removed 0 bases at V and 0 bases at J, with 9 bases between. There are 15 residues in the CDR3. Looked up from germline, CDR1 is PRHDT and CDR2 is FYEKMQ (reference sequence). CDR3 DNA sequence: TGTGCCAGCAGCTTAGGGGCCGTAAGCTCCTACGAGCAGTACTTC. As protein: CASSLGAVSSYEQYF. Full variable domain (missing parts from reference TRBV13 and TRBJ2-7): AAGVIQSPRHLIKEKRETATLKCYPIPRHDTVYWYQQGPGQDPQFLISFYEKMQSDKGSIPDRFSAQQFSDYHSELNMSSLELGDSALYFCASSLGAVSSYEQYFGPGTRLTVT.

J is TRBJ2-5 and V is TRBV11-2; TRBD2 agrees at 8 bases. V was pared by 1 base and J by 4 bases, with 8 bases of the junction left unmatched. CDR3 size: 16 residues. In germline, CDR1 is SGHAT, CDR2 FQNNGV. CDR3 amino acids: CASSLGGLVEGETQYF. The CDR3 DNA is TGTGCCAGCAGCTTAGGGGGACTAGTAGAGGGAGAGACCCAGTACTTC.

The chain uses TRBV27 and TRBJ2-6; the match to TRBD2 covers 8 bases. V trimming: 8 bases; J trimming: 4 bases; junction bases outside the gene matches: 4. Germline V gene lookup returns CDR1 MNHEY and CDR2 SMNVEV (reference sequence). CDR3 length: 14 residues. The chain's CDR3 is CASGRGGGANVLTF. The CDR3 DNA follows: TGTGCCAGCGGTCGGGGGGGAGGGGCCAACGTCCTGACTTTC.

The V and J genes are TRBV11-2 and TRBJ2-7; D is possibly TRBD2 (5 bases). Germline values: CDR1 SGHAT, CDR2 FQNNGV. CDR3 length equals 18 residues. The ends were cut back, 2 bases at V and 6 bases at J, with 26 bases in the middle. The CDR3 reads CASSLTVEAPLYPSEQYF. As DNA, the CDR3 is TGTGCCAGCAGCTTAACGGTGGAGGCGCCCCTTTATCCTTCCGAGCAGTACTTC.